Following are 15 T cell receptor beta chains from one sample sequenced in a study of cytomegalovirus exposure and HLA in healthy donors. Here immunoSEQ multiplex PCR was the method, and the copy in TCRdb shows in-frame clones only, minus some. The sample shows tens of thousands of clones, over 75% of them seen only once. The source material was PBMCs. Receptor source: a woman aged 25 to 39 in good health and CMV-seronegative.

For this clone: At one end, the junction sequence differs from germline, possibly due to a read error. CDR3 nucleotide sequence: TGCGCCAGCAGCCCGACTAGCGGTCCCTACAATGAGCAGTTCTTC. Its translation is CASSPTSGPYNEQFF. The chain is built from TRBV11-3 and TRBJ2-1; TRBD2 aligns across 9 bases. Per the germline V gene, CDR1 is SGHNT and CDR2 is YENEEA. The CDR3 consists of 15 residues.

This chain links TRBV30 with TRBJ2-7, with TRBD1 matching over 7 bases. The V and J ends lost 8 bases and 1 base, in that order; junction bases with no gene match: 2. Germline V gives CDR1 GTSNPN, CDR2 SVGIG (reference sequence). The CDR3 length is 11 residues. The CDR3 loop is CAGTVSYEQYF. CDR3 nucleotides: TGTGCCGGGACAGTTTCCTACGAGCAGTACTTC.

This rearrangement joins TRBV28 to TRBJ1-3; the match to TRBD1 covers 9 bases. The junction had 21 bases not matched to a gene; V was cut back by 4 bases and J by 8 bases. CDR1 MDHEN and CDR2 SYDVKM come from the germline V gene. This CDR3 spans 19 amino acids. Here the CDR3 DNA reads TGTGCCAGCAGTTCTTCAGGGAGGGACAGGGCGTCTCTCAGGGACACCATATATTTT. Encoded protein: CASSSSGRDRASLRDTIYF.

In nucleotides, the CDR3 is TGTGCCAGCAGTTTGACAGGGGGCTACGAGCAGTACTTC. This codes for CASSLTGGYEQYF. This chain links TRBV28 with TRBJ2-7, with 9 positions matching TRBD1. Germline V gene lookup returns CDR1 MDHEN and CDR2 SYDVKM. There are 13 residues in the CDR3. After removal of 3 bases from V and 3 bases from J, the junction contained 0 bases not matched to a gene.

The gene calls are TRBV4-1 and TRBJ1-1; 7 bases agree with TRBD1. Trimming removed 5 bases from V and 5 bases from J; junction bases left unmatched: 17. The length of the CDR3 is 17 residues. CDR1 MGHRA and CDR2 YSYEKL come from the germline V gene. CDR3 sequence: CASSDSGRQGWGTEAFF. For the CDR3, the DNA is TGCGCCAGCAGCGACAGCGGGAGACAGGGTTGGGGAACTGAAGCTTTCTTT.

The chain combines TRBV7-8 with TRBJ2-2; 8 bases map to TRBD1. The V and J ends lost 5 bases and 7 bases, in that order; junction bases with no gene match: 21. The V gene's germline CDR1 is SGHVS and CDR2 FQNEAQ. This CDR3 comprises 19 residues. CDR3 region: CASSERASHGAGGGGELFF. Written as DNA, the CDR3 is TGTGCCAGCAGCGAAAGGGCCAGCCACGGAGCAGGGGGCGGCGGGGAGCTGTTTTTT.

This clone was counted at least ten times. The genes are TRBV7-9 and TRBJ2-7, with D perhaps TRBD2 (6 bases). The V end was cut by 5 bases, the J end by 4 bases, with 18 bases between. Per germline, CDR1 SEHNR and CDR2 FQNEAQ (reference sequence). The CDR3 is 15 residues long. The CDR3 here is CASSPGPGDSYEQYF. In DNA, the CDR3 is TGTGCCAGCAGCCCCGGACCGGGAGACTCTTACGAGCAGTACTTC.

CDR3: CASSFAPGHRSAGELFF. The CDR3 DNA follows: TGCGCCAGCAGCTTCGCCCCGGGACATAGGAGCGCCGGGGAGCTGTTTTTT. The gene calls are TRBV4-1 and TRBJ2-2; tentatively, D is TRBD1 (6 bases). Germline V CDR1 and CDR2: MGHRA, YSYEKL. The CDR3 length is 17 residues. The V and J ends lost 5 bases and 6 bases respectively, with 22 bases between them.

The V gene is TRBV27, the J gene TRBJ2-1, with 13 bases that match TRBD2. This CDR3 is 18 amino acids long. V trimming: 6 bases; J trimming: 4 bases; junction bases outside the gene matches: 12. Germline V gene lookup returns CDR1 MNHEY and CDR2 SMNVEV (reference sequence). In DNA, the CDR3 is TGTGCCAGCAGACGCACCGGGACTAGCGGGACCGCGTACAATGAGCAGTTCTTC. This sequence encodes CASRRTGTSGTAYNEQFF.

In its sample, this clone was seen once. The J gene is TRBJ2-2, the V gene TRBV10-1; no reliable D call. Trimming pared 6 bases from V and 2 bases from J, leaving 4 bases between. The CDR3 has 12 residues. Germline CDR1 WNHNN, CDR2 SYGVQD (reference sequence). The CDR3 loop is CASSFNTGELFF. The CDR3 DNA is TGCGCCAGCAGCTTCAACACCGGGGAGCTGTTTTTT.

The rearrangement joins TRBV9 to TRBJ1-5; TRBD1 might be the D (6 bases). The CDR3 covers 15 residues. Trimming cost V 5 bases and J 1 base, with 13 bases left between them. Looked up from germline, CDR1 is SGDLS and CDR2 is YYNGEE. For the CDR3, the DNA is TGTGCCAGCAGTTTAGCGGGGGGCAGCAATCAGCCCCAGCATTTT. Residues: CASSLAGGSNQPQHF.

The rearrangement links TRBV19 to TRBJ1-3; 8 bases fit TRBD1. Germline V lookup: CDR1 LNHDA, CDR2 SQIVND (reference sequence). The CDR3 consists of 17 residues. J lost 3 bases, V lost 5 bases, and 12 bases had no gene match. In DNA, the CDR3 is TGTGCCAGTAGTGCTCTTAACAGGGGGAAAGATGGAAACACCATATATTTT. Its protein product is CASSALNRGKDGNTIYF.

This sequence joins TRBV28 and TRBJ1-4; 7 bases map to TRBD1. CDR3 length equals 19 residues. CDR1 is MDHEN and CDR2 is SYDVKM in the germline V gene. With V trimmed by 5 bases and J by 0 bases, 15 bases remained unmatched. CDR3 DNA sequence: TGTGCCAGCAGTGGACTTGGACAGGAAATGGTGACAACTAATGAAAAACTGTTTTTT. Its translation is CASSGLGQEMVTTNEKLFF.

J is TRBJ2-7 and V is TRBV6-1; 8 nucleotides agree with TRBD1. Looked up from germline, CDR1 is MNHNS and CDR2 is SASEGT. J lost 1 base, V lost 7 bases, and 9 bases had no gene match. The CDR3 covers 15 residues. The CDR3 spells CASTLTGGESYEQYF. The DNA for the CDR3 is TGTGCCAGCACCCTCACAGGGGGAGAGTCCTACGAGCAGTACTTC.

This clone was picked up one time. Germline and junction disagree at one end, which may indicate a read error. The chain uses TRBV18 and TRBJ2-3, with unresolved D. The CDR3 is made up of 13 amino acids. The germline V gene encodes CDR1 KGHSH and CDR2 LQKENI. The chain's CDR3 is CASSPATTETQYF. The CDR3, as DNA: TGTGCCAGCTCACCAGCGACCACAGAAACGCAGTATTTT. Full variable domain (rest looked up from reference TRBV18 and TRBJ2-3): NAGVMQNPRHLVRRRGQEARLRCSPMKGHSHVYWYRQLPEEGLKFMVYLQKENIIDESGMPKERFSAEFPKEGPSILRIQQVVRGDSAAYFCASSPATTETQYFGPGTRLTVL.